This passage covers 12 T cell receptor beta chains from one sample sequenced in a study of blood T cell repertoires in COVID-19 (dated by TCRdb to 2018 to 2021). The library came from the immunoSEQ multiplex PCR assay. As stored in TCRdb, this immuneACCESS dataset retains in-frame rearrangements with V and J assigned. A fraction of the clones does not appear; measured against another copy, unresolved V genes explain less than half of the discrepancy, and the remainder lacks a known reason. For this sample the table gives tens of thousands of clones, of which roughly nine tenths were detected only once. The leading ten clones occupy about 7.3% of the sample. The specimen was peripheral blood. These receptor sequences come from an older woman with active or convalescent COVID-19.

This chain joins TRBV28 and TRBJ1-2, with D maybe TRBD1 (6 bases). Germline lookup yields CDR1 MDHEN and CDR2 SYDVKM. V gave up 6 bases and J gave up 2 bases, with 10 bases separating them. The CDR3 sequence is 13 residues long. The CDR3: CASSLDSNYGYTF. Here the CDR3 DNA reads TGTGCCAGCAGCTTGGACAGCAACTATGGCTACACCTTC.

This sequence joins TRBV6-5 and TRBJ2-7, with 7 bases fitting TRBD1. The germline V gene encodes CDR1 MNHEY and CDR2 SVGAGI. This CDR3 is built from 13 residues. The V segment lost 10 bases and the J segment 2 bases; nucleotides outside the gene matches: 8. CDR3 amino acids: CAIQDRDAYEQYF. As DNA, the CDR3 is TGTGCCATACAAGACAGGGACGCCTACGAGCAGTACTTC.

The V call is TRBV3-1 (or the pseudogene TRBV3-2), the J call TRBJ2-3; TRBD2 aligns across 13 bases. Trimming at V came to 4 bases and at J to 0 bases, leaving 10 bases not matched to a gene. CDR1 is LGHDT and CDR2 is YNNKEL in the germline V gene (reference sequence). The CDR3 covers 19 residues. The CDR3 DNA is TGTGCCAGCAGCCGTAATCCAACTAGCGGGGGGGCAAGCACAGATACGCAGTATTTT. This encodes CASSRNPTSGGASTDTQYF.

The CDR3 loop reads CASSLTGTSIEQFF. Written as DNA, the CDR3 is TGTGCCAGCAGCTTAACGGGGACTAGCATTGAGCAGTTCTTC. V is TRBV7-3 and J is TRBJ2-1; 9 bases match TRBD2. Germline V gene lookup returns CDR1 SGHTA and CDR2 FQGTGA. The CDR3 spans 14 residues. V was pared by 0 bases and J by 9 bases, with 3 bases of the junction left unmatched.

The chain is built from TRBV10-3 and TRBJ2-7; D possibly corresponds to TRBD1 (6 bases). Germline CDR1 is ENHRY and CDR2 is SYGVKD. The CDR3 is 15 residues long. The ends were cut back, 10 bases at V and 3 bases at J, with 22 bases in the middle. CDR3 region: CATKLRDTRYYEQYF. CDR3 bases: TGTGCCACCAAACTCAGGGACACTCGGTACTACGAGCAGTACTTC.

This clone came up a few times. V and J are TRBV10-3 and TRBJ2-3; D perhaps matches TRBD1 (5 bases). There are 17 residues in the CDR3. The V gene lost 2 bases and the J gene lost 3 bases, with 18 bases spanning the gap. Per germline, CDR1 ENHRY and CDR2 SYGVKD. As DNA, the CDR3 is TGTGCCATCAGTGAGACCGAACTTATACAGGAGACAGATACGCAGTATTTT. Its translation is CAISETELIQETDTQYF.

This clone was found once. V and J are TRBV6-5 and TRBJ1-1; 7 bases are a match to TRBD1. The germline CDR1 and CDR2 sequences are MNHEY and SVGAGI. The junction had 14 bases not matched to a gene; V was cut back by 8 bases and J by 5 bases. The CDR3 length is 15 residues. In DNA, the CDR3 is TGTGCCAGCCTCCCACCGGACAGGTTGGGTACTGAAGCTTTCTTT. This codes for CASLPPDRLGTEAFF.

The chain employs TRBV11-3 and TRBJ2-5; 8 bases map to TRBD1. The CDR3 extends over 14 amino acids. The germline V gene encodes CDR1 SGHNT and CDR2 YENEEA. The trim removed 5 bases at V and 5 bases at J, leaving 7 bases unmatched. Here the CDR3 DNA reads TGTGCCAGCAGCCATCCAGGGGGCGCGGAGACCCAGTACTTC. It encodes CASSHPGGAETQYF.

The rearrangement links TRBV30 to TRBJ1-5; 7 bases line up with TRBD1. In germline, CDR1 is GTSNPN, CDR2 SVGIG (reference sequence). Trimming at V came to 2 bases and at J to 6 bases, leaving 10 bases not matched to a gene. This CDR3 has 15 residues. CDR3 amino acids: CAWSFTGVRGQPQHF. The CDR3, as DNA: TGTGCCTGGAGTTTCACAGGGGTCAGGGGTCAGCCCCAGCATTTT.

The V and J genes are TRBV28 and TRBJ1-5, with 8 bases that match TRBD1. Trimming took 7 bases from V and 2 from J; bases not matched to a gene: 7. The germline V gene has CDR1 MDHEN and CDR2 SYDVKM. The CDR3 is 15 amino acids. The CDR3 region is CASTSGGSGNQPQHF. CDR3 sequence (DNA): TGTGCCAGCACCTCAGGGGGCTCGGGCAATCAGCCCCAGCATTTT. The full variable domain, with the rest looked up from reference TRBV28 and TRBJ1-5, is DVKVTQSSRYLVKRTGEKVFLECVQDMDHENMFWYRQDPGLGLRLIYFSYDVKMKEKGDIPEGYSVSREKKERFSLILESASTNQTSMYLCASTSGGSGNQPQHFGDGTRLSIL.

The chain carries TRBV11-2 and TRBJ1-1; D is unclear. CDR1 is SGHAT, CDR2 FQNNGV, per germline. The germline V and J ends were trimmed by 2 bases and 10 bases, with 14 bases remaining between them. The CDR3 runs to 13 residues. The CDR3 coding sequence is TGTGCCAGCAGCTTATACCCAGGTACACCAGCTTTCTTT. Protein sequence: CASSLYPGTPAFF. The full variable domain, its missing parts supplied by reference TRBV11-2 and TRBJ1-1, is EAGVAQSPRYKIIEKRQSVAFWCNPISGHATLYWYQQILGQGPKLLIQFQNNGVVDDSQLPKDRFSAERLKGVDSTLKIQPAKLEDSAVYLCASSLYPGTPAFFGQGTRLTVV.

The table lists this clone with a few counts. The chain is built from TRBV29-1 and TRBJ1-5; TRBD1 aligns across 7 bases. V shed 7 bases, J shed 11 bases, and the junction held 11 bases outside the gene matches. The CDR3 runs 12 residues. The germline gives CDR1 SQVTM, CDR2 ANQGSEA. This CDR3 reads CSATRGYGAQHF. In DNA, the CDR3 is TGCAGCGCGACCAGGGGGTATGGAGCCCAGCATTTT.